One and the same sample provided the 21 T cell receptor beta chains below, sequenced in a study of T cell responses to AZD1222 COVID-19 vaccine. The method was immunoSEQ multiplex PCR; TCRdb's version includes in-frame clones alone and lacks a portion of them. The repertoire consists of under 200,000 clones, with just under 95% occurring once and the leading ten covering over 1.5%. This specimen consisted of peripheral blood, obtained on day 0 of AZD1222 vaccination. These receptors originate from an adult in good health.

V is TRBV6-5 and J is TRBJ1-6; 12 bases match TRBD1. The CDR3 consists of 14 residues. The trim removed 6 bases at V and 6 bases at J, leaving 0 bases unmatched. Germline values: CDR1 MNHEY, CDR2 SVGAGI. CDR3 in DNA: TGTGCCAGCAGGGGACAGGGGGCTAATTCACCCCTCCACTTT. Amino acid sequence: CASRGQGANSPLHF.

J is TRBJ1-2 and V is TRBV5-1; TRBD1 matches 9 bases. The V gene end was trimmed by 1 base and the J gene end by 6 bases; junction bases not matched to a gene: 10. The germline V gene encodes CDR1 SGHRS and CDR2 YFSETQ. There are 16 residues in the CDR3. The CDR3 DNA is TGCGCCAGCAGCTTGTGGGTTGGGACAGGGATGGATGGCTACACCTTC. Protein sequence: CASSLWVGTGMDGYTF.

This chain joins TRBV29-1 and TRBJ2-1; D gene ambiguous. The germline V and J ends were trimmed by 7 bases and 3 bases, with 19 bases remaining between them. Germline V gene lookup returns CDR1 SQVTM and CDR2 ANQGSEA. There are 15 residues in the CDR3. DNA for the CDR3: TGCAGCGCGAACTCGCCGAGCACGATCTACAATGAGCAGTTCTTC. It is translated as CSANSPSTIYNEQFF.

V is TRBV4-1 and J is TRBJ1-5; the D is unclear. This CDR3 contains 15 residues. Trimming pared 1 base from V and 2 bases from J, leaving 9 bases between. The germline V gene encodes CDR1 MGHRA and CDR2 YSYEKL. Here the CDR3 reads CASSQGGGRNQPQHF. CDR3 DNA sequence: TGCGCCAGCAGCCAAGGTGGTGGGCGCAATCAGCCCCAGCATTTT.

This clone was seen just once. CDR3 in amino acids: CASSQVGGNQPQHF. The CDR3, as DNA: TGTGCCAGCAGCCAAGTAGGGGGCAATCAGCCCCAGCATTTT. This sequence joins TRBV7-2 and TRBJ1-5, with D possibly TRBD1 on 5 matching bases. V lost 5 bases and J lost 2, with 10 bases in between. CDR1 and CDR2 (germline): SGHTA, FQGNSA. This CDR3 is built from 14 residues.

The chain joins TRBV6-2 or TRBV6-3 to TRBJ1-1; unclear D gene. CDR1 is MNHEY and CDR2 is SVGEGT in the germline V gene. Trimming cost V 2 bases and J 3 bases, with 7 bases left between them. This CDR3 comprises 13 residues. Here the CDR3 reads CASSYMGYTEAFF. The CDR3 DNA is TGTGCCAGCAGTTACATGGGTTACACTGAAGCTTTCTTT.

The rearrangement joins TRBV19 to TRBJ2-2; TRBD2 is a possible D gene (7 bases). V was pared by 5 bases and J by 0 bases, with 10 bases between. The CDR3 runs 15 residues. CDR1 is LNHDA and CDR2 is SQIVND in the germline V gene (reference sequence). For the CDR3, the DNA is TGTGCCAGTAGTCGGGGGGCCCCGAACACCGGGGAGCTGTTTTTT. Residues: CASSRGAPNTGELFF.

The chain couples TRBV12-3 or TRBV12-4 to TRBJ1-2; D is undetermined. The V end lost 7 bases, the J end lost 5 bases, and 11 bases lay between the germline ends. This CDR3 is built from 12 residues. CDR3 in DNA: TGTGCCAGCACAAGGTTCGGATATGGCTACACCTTC. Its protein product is CASTRFGYGYTF.

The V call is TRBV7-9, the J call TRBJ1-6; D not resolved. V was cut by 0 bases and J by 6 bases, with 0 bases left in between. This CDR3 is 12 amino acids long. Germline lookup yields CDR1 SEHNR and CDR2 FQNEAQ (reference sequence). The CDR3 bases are TGTGCCAGCAGCTTAGCTAATTCACCCCTCCACTTT. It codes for CASSLANSPLHF. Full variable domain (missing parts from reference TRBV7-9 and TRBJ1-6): DTGVSQNPRHKITKRGQNVTFRCDPISEHNRLYWYRQTLGQGPEFLTYFQNEAQLEKSRLLSDRFSAERPKGSFSTLEIQRTEQGDSAMYLCASSLANSPLHFGNGTRLTVT.

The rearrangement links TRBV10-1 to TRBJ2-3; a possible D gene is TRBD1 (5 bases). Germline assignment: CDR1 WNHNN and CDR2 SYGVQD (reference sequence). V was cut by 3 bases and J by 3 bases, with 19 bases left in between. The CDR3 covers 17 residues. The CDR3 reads CASSEGSQGAGTDTQYF. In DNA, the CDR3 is TGCGCCAGCAGTGAAGGATCACAAGGGGCAGGAACAGATACGCAGTATTTT.

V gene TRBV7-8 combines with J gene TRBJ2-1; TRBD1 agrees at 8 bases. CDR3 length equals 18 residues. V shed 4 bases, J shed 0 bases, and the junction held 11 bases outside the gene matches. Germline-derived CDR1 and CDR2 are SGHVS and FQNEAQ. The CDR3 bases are TGTGCCAGCAGCTATACGGGGACAGGTCGGGGCTCCTACAATGAGCAGTTCTTC. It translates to CASSYTGTGRGSYNEQFF. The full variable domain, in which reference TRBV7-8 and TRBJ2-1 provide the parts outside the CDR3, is GAGVSQSPRYKVAKRGQDVALRCDPISGHVSLFWYQQALGQGPEFLTYFQNEAQLDKSGLPSDRFFAERPEGSVSTLKIQRTQQEDSAVYLCASSYTGTGRGSYNEQFFGPGTRLTVL.

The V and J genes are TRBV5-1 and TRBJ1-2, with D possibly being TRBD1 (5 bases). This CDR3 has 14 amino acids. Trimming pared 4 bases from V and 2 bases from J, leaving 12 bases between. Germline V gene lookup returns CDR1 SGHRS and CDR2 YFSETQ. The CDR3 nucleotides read TGCGCCAGCAGCCGGCCTGGGGCCAACTATGGCTACACCTTC. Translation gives CASSRPGANYGYTF.

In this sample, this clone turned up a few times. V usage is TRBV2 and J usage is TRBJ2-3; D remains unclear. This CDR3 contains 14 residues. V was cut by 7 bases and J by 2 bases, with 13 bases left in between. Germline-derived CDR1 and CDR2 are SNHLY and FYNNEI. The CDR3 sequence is CASMSDGVTDTQYF. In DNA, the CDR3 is TGTGCCAGCATGTCGGACGGAGTCACAGATACGCAGTATTTT.

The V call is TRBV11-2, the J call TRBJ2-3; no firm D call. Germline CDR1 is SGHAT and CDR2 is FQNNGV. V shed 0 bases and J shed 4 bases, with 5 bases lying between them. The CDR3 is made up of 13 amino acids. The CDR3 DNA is TGTGCCAGCAGCTTAGAGACCGCAGATACGCAGTATTTT. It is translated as CASSLETADTQYF.

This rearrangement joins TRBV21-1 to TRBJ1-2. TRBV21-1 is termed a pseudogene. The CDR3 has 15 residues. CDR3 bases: TGTGCCAGCAGCAAAGAGTGCGAGGTCCCCTATGGCTACACCTTC. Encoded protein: CASSKECEVPYGYTF.

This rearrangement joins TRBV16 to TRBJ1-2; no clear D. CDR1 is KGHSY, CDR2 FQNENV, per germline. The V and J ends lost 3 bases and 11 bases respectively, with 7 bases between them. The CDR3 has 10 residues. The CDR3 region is CASSQGSYTF. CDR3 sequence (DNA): TGTGCCAGCAGCCAGGGATCGTACACCTTC.

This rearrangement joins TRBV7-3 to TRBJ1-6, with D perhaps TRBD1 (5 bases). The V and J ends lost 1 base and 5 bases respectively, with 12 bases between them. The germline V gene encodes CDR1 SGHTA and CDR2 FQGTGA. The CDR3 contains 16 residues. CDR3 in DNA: TGTGCCAGCAGCTTAAAACAGGTGAGAGATAATTCACCCCTCCACTTT. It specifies CASSLKQVRDNSPLHF.

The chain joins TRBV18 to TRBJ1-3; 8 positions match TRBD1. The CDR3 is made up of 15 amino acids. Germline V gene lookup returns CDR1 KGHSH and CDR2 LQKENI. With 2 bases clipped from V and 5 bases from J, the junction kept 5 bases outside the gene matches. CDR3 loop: CASSPETGERNTIYF. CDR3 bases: TGTGCCAGCTCACCAGAGACAGGGGAGAGAAACACCATATATTTT.

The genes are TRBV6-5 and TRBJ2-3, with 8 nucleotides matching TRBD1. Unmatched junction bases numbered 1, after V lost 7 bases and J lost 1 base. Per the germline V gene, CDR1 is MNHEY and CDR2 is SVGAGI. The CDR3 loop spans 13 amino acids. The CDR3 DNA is TGTGCCAGCAAGACAGGGGGCACAGATACGCAGTATTTT. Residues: CASKTGGTDTQYF.

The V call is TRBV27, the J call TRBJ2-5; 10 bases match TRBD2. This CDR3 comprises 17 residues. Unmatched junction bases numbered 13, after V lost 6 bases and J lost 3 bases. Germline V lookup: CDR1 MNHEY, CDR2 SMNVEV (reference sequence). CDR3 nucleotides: TGTGCCAGCAGGCTAAGTTTGGCTAGCGGGAGTAAAGAGACCCAGTACTTC. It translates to CASRLSLASGSKETQYF.

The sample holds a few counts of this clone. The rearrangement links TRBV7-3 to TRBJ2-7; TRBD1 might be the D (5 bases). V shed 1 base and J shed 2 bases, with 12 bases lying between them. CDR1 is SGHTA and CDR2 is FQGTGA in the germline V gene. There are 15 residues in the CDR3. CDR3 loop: CASSLRPGLTYEQYF. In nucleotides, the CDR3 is TGTGCCAGCAGCTTAAGACCAGGGCTCACCTACGAGCAGTACTTC.